The next 13 T cell receptor beta chains were all read from a single sample in a study of molecular identifiers for immune sequencing clone quantification (dated by TCRdb to the late 2010s). Library construction relied on PCR. Sequencing took place on a NextSeq 500. Using fastp trimming at Q25 and MiXCR clonotype assembly, TCRdb reanalyzed the public sequencing data and kept in-frame beta chains. Each record represents a unique CDR3 protein, reported with the most common genes and DNA among its rows. This sample is represented by tens of thousands of distinct CDR3 sequences; roughly 38% of them were singletons. The ten largest clones add up to 3% to 4% of the sample. Sequences were obtained from naive CD8+ T cells from blood, with Jurkat cell RNA spiked in. Explained via the paper, the cell subset or site label denotes: FACS-sorted CD8+CD4-CCR7+CD45RA+ naive T cells. These receptors all come from a human donor in good health. Some libraries in this study had Jurkat cell RNA spiked in.

The V gene is TRBV6-5, the J gene TRBJ2-3, with 10 bases lining up with TRBD2. J was trimmed by 3 bases and V by 5 bases; bases with no gene match: 8. This CDR3 is built from 16 residues. In germline, CDR1 is MNHEY, CDR2 SVGAGI. The CDR3: CASSPSPSGSTDTQYF. CDR3 nucleotides: TGTGCCAGCAGTCCCTCCCCTAGCGGGAGTACAGATACGCAGTATTTT.

This clonotype was seen only a few times. This sequence joins TRBV19 and TRBJ2-3; TRBD2 agrees at 8 bases. Per the germline V gene, CDR1 is LNHDA and CDR2 is SQIVND (reference sequence). The ends lost 7 bases at V and 2 bases at J; junction bases unmatched: 5. The CDR3 is made up of 14 amino acids. DNA for the CDR3: TGTGCCAGTAATCAAGCGGGAGCCACAGATACGCAGTATTTT. Its protein is CASNQAGATDTQYF.

Remarks on this clonotype: A much larger clone differs by one base, so this may be a read error. The rearrangement joins TRBV29-1 to TRBJ2-1; D possibly corresponds to TRBD1 (6 bases). This CDR3 has 16 amino acids. Germline CDR1 is SQVTM and CDR2 is ANQGSEA. V gave up 7 bases and J gave up 9 bases, with 28 bases separating them. CDR3 DNA: TGCAGCGCGCCAATCGTCAGACAGGATTTTAAGGGTGAGCAGTTCTTC. Residues: CSAPIVRQDFKGEQFF.

A remark on this clonotype: This could be a read error, since a much larger clone is one nucleotide away. This chain joins TRBV28 and TRBJ2-7, with D maybe TRBD2 (5 bases). Trimming took off 4 bases at V and 5 bases at J, with 12 bases between the two ends. This CDR3 has 13 residues. CDR1 MDHEN and CDR2 SYDVKM come from the germline V gene. In DNA, the CDR3 is TGTGCCAGCAGTTACCCCTCCGGGGACGAGCAGTACTTC. Translating gives CASSYPSGDEQYF.

The chain has TRBV5-6 and TRBJ2-7, with 7 nucleotides matching TRBD1. In germline, CDR1 is SGHDT, CDR2 YYEEEE. The V segment lost 4 bases and the J segment 3 bases; nucleotides outside the gene matches: 10. The CDR3 runs to 15 residues. The CDR3 nucleotides are TGTGCCAGCAGCCCGACAGGGTCGCATTACTACGAGCAGTACTTC. Residues: CASSPTGSHYYEQYF.

To note about this clonotype: It may be a read error: a sequence one base away is much more abundant. As DNA, the CDR3 is TGTGCCAGTAGTATGTCCGGCTCCCACGAGCAGTACTTC. This sequence encodes CASSMSGSHEQYF. The chain links TRBV19 to TRBJ2-7; D remains unclear. The CDR3 covers 13 residues. Germline V CDR1 and CDR2: LNHDA, SQIVND (reference sequence).

This clonotype was counted a single time. A read error may explain this, as a much larger clone is one base away. This rearrangement joins TRBV5-6 to TRBJ1-1; D possibly corresponds to TRBD1 (5 bases). This CDR3 region has 13 residues. Germline assignment: CDR1 SGHDT and CDR2 YYEEEE. This CDR3 reads CASSLVDNPEAYF. CDR3 bases: TGTGCCAGCAGCTTGGTGGACAACCCTGAAGCTTACTTT.

With regard to this clonotype: A read error may be the cause here, since a much bigger clone is one base away. This chain links TRBV10-3 with TRBJ1-3; D not resolved. Germline CDR1 ENHRY, CDR2 SYGVKD. The V gene lost 10 bases and the J gene lost 7 bases, with 11 bases spanning the gap. The CDR3 consists of 11 residues. This chain's CDR3 is CATLSVNTIYF. The DNA for the CDR3 is TGTGCCACCCTCAGCGTCAACACCATATATTTT.

This clonotype has a handful of counts. The V gene is TRBV12-3 or TRBV12-4, the J gene TRBJ1-2; 8 nucleotides agree with TRBD1. The CDR3 is 14 amino acids. The junction had 6 bases not matched to a gene; V was cut back by 6 bases and J by 3 bases. CDR3 nucleotide sequence: TGTGCCAGCAGAATATCAGGGGGCTACTATGGCTACACCTTC. This encodes CASRISGGYYGYTF.

The table lists this clonotype with a count of one. The junction differs from germline at one of its ends, possibly a read error. This chain joins TRBV19 and TRBJ1-5; D gene uncertain. CDR3 length: 15 amino acids. Germline CDR1 LNHDA, CDR2 SQIVND (reference sequence). CDR3 in DNA: TGTGCCTGTAGTATTCTTCAAACTAACAATCAGCCCCAGCATTTT. Its protein product is CACSILQTNNQPQHF.

The V gene is TRBV7-9, the J gene TRBJ1-5, with D possibly TRBD1 on 5 matching bases. The ends were cut back, 4 bases at V and 0 bases at J, with 10 bases in the middle. Germline CDR1 and CDR2: SEHNR and FQNEAQ (reference sequence). This CDR3 spans 15 amino acids. CDR3 in amino acids: CASSSGFYSNQPQHF. The CDR3 DNA reads as TGTGCCAGCAGCTCAGGGTTCTATAGCAATCAGCCCCAGCATTTT.

Details on this clonotype: Relative to the germline gene, one junction end is altered; a read error may explain this. This chain joins TRBV28 and TRBJ2-5; tentative D call: TRBD1 (6 bases). Germline V gene data show CDR1 as MDHEN and CDR2 as SYDVKM. This CDR3 has 14 amino acids. The CDR3 loop reads CASSPQDSQEPQYF. DNA of the CDR3: TGTGCCAGCAGTCCCCAGGACAGTCAAGAGCCCCAGTACTTC. Filled out from reference TRBV28 and TRBJ2-5, the complete variable domain reads DVKVTQSSRYLVKRTGEKVFLECVQDMDHENMFWYRQDPGLGLRLIYFSYDVKMKEKGDIPEGYSVSREKKERFSLILESASTNQTSMYLCASSPQDSQEPQYFGPGTRLLVL.

Ten or more counts support this clonotype. V is TRBV7-9 and J is TRBJ1-1; the D is unclear. CDR1 is SEHNR, CDR2 FQNEAQ, per germline (reference sequence). The CDR3 is 12 residues long. The ends were cut back, 4 bases at V and 11 bases at J, with 14 bases in the middle. DNA for the CDR3: TGTGCCAGCAGCTCCCGGGCGCAGGAGGCTTTCTTT. Amino acid sequence: CASSSRAQEAFF.